The clone carrying this T cell receptor beta chain was counted many times. Antigen specificity is unknown. Germline loops: CDR1 SGHRS, CDR2 YFSETQ. The CDR3 has 16 amino acids. Trimming took off 2 bases at V and 5 bases at J, with 18 bases between the two ends. TCRdb itself ran the 5' RACE reads through MiXCR, one entry per CDR3 protein. The sample consists of more than 90,000 distinct CDR3 sequences, roughly 7.2% of them appearing once. The entry originates in a study of T cells after yellow fever vaccination. Study-wide results and caveats: Only a minor proportion of clonotypes was detected across both CD4 and CD8 compartments.

This TCR was sampled from a man aged 18 to 30 who received the YFV17D yellow fever vaccine. Source: CD4+ T cells sorted from PBMCs, taken more than 40 days after the first yellow fever vaccination. The chain is built from TRBV5-1 and TRBJ2-3; D possibly corresponds to TRBD2 (6 bases). The CDR3: CASSFAQGGREDTQYF. For the CDR3, the DNA is TGCGCCAGCAGCTTTGCCCAGGGAGGCAGGGAAGATACGCAGTATTTT.